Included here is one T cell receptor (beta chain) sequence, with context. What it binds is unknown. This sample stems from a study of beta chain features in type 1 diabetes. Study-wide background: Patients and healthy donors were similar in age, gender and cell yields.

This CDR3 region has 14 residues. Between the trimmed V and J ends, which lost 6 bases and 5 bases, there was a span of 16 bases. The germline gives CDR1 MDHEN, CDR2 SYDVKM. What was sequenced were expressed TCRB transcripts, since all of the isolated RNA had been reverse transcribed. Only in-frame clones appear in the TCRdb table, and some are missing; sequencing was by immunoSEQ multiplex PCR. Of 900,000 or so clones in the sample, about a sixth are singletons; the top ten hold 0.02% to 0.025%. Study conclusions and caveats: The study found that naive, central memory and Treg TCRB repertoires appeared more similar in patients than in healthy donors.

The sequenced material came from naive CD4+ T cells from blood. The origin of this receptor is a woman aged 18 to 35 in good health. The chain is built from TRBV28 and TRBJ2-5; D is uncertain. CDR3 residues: CASSMTWLVETQYF. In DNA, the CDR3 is TGTGCCAGCAGCATGACTTGGCTGGTGGAGACCCAGTACTTC.